The next 19 T cell receptor beta chains were all read from a single sample in a study of monozygotic twins with inflammatory bowel disease. TCRdb reprocessed the 5' RACE reads, with one entry per CDR3 protein and no DNA. Recorded here are 420,000 or so distinct CDR3 sequences; the top ten clones represent under 3%. Sequencing input: blood. The source is a human donor with ulcerative colitis or Crohn's disease, or a healthy co-twin of an affected twin (not recorded which).

V and J are TRBV7-9 and TRBJ2-1. Germline V gene data show CDR1 as SEHNR and CDR2 as FQNEAQ (reference sequence). The CDR3 length is 16 residues. CDR3 residues: CASSLDTYSSYNEQFF. The full variable domain, completed using reference TRBV7-9 and TRBJ2-1, is DTGVSQNPRHKITKRGQNVTFRCDPISEHNRLYWYRQTLGQGPEFLTYFQNEAQLEKSRLLSDRFSAERPKGSFSTLEIQRTEQGDSAMYLCASSLDTYSSYNEQFFGPGTRLTVL.

The chain couples TRBV7-7 to TRBJ2-7; TCRdb lists TRBD1, though no DNA is available to test this call. CDR1 and CDR2 (germline): SSHAT, FNYEAQ (reference sequence). There are 12 residues in the CDR3. The CDR3 region is CASYDRTYEQYF.

The CDR3 protein is CASSPWVNYGYTF. This chain connects TRBV27 to TRBJ1-2. CDR3 length: 13 amino acids. Germline CDR1 is MNHEY and CDR2 is SMNVEV (reference sequence).

V usage is TRBV2 and J usage is TRBJ1-4; the D call of TRBD1 rests on TCRdb alone, since no DNA is present to check it. Germline-derived CDR1 and CDR2 are SNHLY and FYNNEI. The CDR3 is 14 residues long. This CDR3 reads CASRPSTWGEKLFF.

The rearrangement uses TRBV29-1 and TRBJ2-1; the TRBD1 assignment by TCRdb is unverifiable without DNA. CDR1 and CDR2 from the germline V gene are SQVTM and ANQGSEA. The CDR3 contains 14 residues. The chain's CDR3 is CSGRAGTNYNEQFF.

The gene calls are TRBV20-1 and TRBJ2-7. Germline CDR1 is DFQATT and CDR2 is SNEGSKA (reference sequence). This CDR3 spans 15 amino acids. This CDR3 is CSASPAEQQTYEQYF.

The chain recombines TRBV6-1 with TRBJ2-2; without DNA, the TCRdb call of TRBD1 cannot be checked. Looked up from germline, CDR1 is MNHNS and CDR2 is SASEGT. CDR3 length: 14 amino acids. Here the CDR3 reads CASSRVKGTGELFF.

The chain is built from TRBV29-1 and TRBJ1-1. The CDR3 runs to 13 residues. In germline, CDR1 is SQVTM, CDR2 ANQGSEA. CDR3 residues: CSAGGLGNTEAFF.

V usage is TRBV7-2 and J usage is TRBJ1-6. The CDR3 is made up of 13 amino acids. The germline gives CDR1 SGHTA, CDR2 FQGNSA. CDR3 in amino acids: CASSLPSNSPLHF.

This rearrangement joins TRBV5-1 to TRBJ2-6. Per germline, CDR1 SGHRS and CDR2 YFSETQ. This CDR3 is built from 15 residues. CDR3 residues: CASSPQAAGANVLTF.

The chain uses TRBV5-1 and TRBJ2-1. The CDR3 runs to 16 residues. Germline V gene lookup returns CDR1 SGHRS and CDR2 YFSETQ. CDR3 loop: CASGPWPVSSYNEQFF.

The chain employs TRBV29-1 and TRBJ1-4. Germline CDR1 is SQVTM and CDR2 is ANQGSEA. The CDR3 is made up of 15 amino acids. The CDR3 is CSVLTRDRRNEKLFF.

This chain joins TRBV5-1 and TRBJ2-5; TCRdb calls TRBD2, which cannot be checked without DNA. The germline CDR1 and CDR2 sequences are SGHRS and YFSETQ. This CDR3 is 13 amino acids long. The chain's CDR3 is CASSYNARDSRYF. The full variable domain, rest sourced from reference TRBV5-1 and TRBJ2-5, is KAGVTQTPRYLIKTRGQQVTLSCSPISGHRSVSWYQQTPGQGLQFLFEYFSETQRNKGNFPGRFSGRQFSNSRSEMNVSTLELGDSALYLCASSYNARDSRYFGPGTRLLVL.

The rearrangement links TRBV20-1 to TRBJ2-5; TCRdb designates TRBD1, a call that cannot be tested without DNA. The CDR3 totals 13 residues. Germline-derived CDR1 and CDR2 are DFQATT and SNEGSKA (reference sequence). This CDR3 reads CSARDGTFETQYF.

The chain carries TRBV20-1 and TRBJ1-1. The CDR3 has 13 residues. Germline V lookup: CDR1 DFQATT, CDR2 SNEGSKA (reference sequence). CDR3 sequence reads: CSASRPGPSEAFF.

The genes are TRBV20-1 and TRBJ2-2; the TRBD2 assignment by TCRdb is unverifiable without DNA. Germline V gene sequence: CDR1 DFQATT, CDR2 SNEGSKA (reference sequence). The CDR3 covers 15 residues. The CDR3 spells CSAGLAGANTGELFF.

V is TRBV9 and J is TRBJ2-7; TCRdb picks TRBD2, but there is no DNA to check that call. Germline V lookup: CDR1 SGDLS, CDR2 YYNGEE. This CDR3 has 16 amino acids. The CDR3 protein is CASSVGSSGLPSEQYF.

J is TRBJ1-2 and V is TRBV20-1; TCRdb's assignment of TRBD1 cannot be checked, as there is no DNA. Germline loops: CDR1 DFQATT, CDR2 SNEGSKA (reference sequence). The CDR3 contains 13 residues. The CDR3 region is CSATLPGGEGYTF.

J is TRBJ2-7 and V is TRBV28. This CDR3 has 12 residues. Germline values: CDR1 MDHEN, CDR2 SYDVKM. The CDR3 sequence is CASTMNSYEQYF.